This T cell receptor (beta chain) was sequenced in a study of blood T cell repertoires in COVID-19. Whole-study context: The cDNA or gDNA used as material had been derived from T cells, B-cell-depleted T cells, or PBMCs.

This clone appeared a single time. Clones were read by immunoSEQ multiplex PCR, and TCRdb kept only the in-frame ones, dropping some. The sample carries over 95,000 clones, 80% to 85% recorded once. The germline V and J ends were trimmed by 0 bases and 11 bases, with 11 bases remaining between them. Germline CDR1 is SGHDN and CDR2 is FVKESK. CDR3 length equals 13 residues. The TCR was taken from a man between 65 and 79 years old with active or convalescent COVID-19. Sequencing was done on a sample of peripheral blood. The chain carries TRBV14 and TRBJ1-3, with D hard to call. The CDR3 loop is CASSQDYLSPIYF. The CDR3 bases are TGTGCCAGCAGCCAAGATTATCTGAGCCCCATATATTTT.